The present TCR beta chain was sequenced within a study of blood T cell repertoires in COVID-19. Study-wide background: Acute and convalescent COVID-19 samples came from the United States, Italy and Spain. Sources were T cells, B-cell-depleted T cells, or PBMCs; the material itself was cDNA or gDNA.

Profiling relied on immunoSEQ multiplex PCR, and the TCRdb table lists in-frame clones only, not all of them. The repertoire holds about 170,000 clones, just under 95% seen once, with roughly 4.5% in the top ten. CDR1 and CDR2 (germline): LNHDA, SQIVND (reference sequence). CDR3 length: 15 amino acids. The J segment lost 8 bases and the V segment lost 7 bases, leaving 13 bases of the junction unmatched. V is TRBV19 and J is TRBJ1-2, with 10 bases that match TRBD1. The origin of this receptor is a woman between 50 and 59 years old with acute or convalescent COVID-19. Material: peripheral blood. Written as DNA, the CDR3 is TGTGCCAGTACCGGGACAGGGGAAGGTACAAGCGGCTACACCTTC. Translation gives CASTGTGEGTSGYTF. Combining the CDR3 with reference TRBV19 and TRBJ1-2 gives the whole variable domain DGGITQSPKYLFRKEGQNVTLSCEQNLNHDAMYWYRQDPGQGLRLIYYSQIVNDFQKGDIAEGYSVSREKKESFPLTVTSAQKNPTAFYLCASTGTGEGTSGYTFGSGTRLTVV.